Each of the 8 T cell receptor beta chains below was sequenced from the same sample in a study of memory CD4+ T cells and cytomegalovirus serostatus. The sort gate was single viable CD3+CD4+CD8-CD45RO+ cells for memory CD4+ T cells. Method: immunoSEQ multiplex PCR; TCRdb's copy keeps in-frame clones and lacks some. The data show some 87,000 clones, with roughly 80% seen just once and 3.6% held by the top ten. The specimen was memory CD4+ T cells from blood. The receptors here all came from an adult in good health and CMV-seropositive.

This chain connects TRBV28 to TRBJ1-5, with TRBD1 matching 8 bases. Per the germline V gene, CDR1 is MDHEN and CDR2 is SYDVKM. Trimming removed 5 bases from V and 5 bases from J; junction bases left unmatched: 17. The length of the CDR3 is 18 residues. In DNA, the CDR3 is TGTGCCAGCAGTACCCCGTGGGGCAGGGGGCACGGGGATCAGCCCCAGCATTTT. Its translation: CASSTPWGRGHGDQPQHF.

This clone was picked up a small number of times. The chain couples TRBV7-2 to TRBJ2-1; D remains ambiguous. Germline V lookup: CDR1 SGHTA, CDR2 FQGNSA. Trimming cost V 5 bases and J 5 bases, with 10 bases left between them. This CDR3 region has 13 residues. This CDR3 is CASSLQYDNEQFF. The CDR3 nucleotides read TGTGCCAGCAGCCTCCAGTATGACAATGAGCAGTTCTTC.

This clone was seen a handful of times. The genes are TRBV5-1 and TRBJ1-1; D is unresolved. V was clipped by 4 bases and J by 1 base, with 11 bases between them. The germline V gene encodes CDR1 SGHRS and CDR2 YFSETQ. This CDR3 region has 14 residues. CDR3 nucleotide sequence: TGCGCCAGCAGCCCCCGGACCGAGAACACTGAAGCTTTCTTT. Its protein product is CASSPRTENTEAFF. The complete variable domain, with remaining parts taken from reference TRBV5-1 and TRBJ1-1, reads KAGVTQTPRYLIKTRGQQVTLSCSPISGHRSVSWYQQTPGQGLQFLFEYFSETQRNKGNFPGRFSGRQFSNSRSEMNVSTLELGDSALYLCASSPRTENTEAFFGQGTRLTVV.

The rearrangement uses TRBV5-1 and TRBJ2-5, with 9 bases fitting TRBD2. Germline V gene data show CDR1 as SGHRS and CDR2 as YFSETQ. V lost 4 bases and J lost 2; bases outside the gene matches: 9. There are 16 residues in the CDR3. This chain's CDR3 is CASSQTSGSVQETQYF. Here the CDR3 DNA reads TGCGCCAGCAGCCAGACTAGCGGATCTGTACAAGAGACCCAGTACTTC.

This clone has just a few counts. CDR3 in amino acids: CASSARTGGSAEAFF. For the CDR3, the DNA is TGTGCCAGCAGCGCTAGGACAGGGGGAAGCGCTGAAGCTTTCTTT. The V gene is TRBV9, the J gene TRBJ1-1; 10 positions agree with TRBD1. In germline, CDR1 is SGDLS, CDR2 YYNGEE. V dropped 3 bases and J dropped 6; count of bases not matched to a gene: 8. This CDR3 has 15 amino acids.

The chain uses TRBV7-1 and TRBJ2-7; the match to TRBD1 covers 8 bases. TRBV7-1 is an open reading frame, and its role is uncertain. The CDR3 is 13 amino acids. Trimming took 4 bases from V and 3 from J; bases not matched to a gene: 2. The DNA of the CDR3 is TGTGCCAGCAGCTTCGACAGGGGCTACGAGCAGTACTTC. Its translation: CASSFDRGYEQYF.

The CDR3 loop is CASSLPEGQGEEKLFF. CDR3 bases: TGTGCCAGCAGTCTCCCCGAGGGACAGGGTGAAGAAAAACTGTTTTTT. This chain joins TRBV28 and TRBJ1-4; 9 positions match TRBD1. V dropped 5 bases and J dropped 8; count of bases not matched to a gene: 12. This CDR3 contains 16 residues. Per germline, CDR1 MDHEN and CDR2 SYDVKM.

The CDR3 DNA sequence: TGCGCCAGCAGGGACGACAGTGAAGCTTTCTTT. Amino acids: CASRDDSEAFF. V is TRBV10-1 and J is TRBJ1-1, with D possibly TRBD1 on 5 matching bases. V lost 6 bases to trimming and J lost 7 bases, with 9 bases between them. The CDR3 is 11 residues long. The germline CDR1 and CDR2 sequences are WNHNN and SYGVQD (reference sequence).